This T cell receptor (beta chain) originates from a study of cytomegalovirus exposure and HLA in healthy donors. Comments on this clone: Its antigen is not identified.

PCR involved 60 Vbeta and 13 Jbeta primers. Clones were read by immunoSEQ multiplex PCR, and TCRdb kept only the in-frame ones, dropping some. This table has roughly 100,000 clones, approximately 71% appearing once. Germline assignment: CDR1 SGHRS and CDR2 YFSETQ. V lost 2 bases and J lost 3, with 11 bases in between. CDR3 length: 14 residues. Whole-study findings and limits: Immune exposure information available was restricted to CMV serostatus.

Sequenced material: PBMCs. This chain uses TRBV5-1 with TRBJ1-1; weak D call: TRBD1 (5 bases). This TCR derives from a female donor in good health and CMV-seronegative. The CDR3 region has the DNA TGCGCCAGCAGCTTTCAGGGTTTTGACACTGAAGCTTTCTTT. Its translation: CASSFQGFDTEAFF.